These 26 T cell receptor beta chains came from one sample sequenced in a study of cytomegalovirus exposure and HLA in healthy donors. Primers included in the PCR were 60 Vbeta and 13 Jbeta primers. The table came from immunoSEQ multiplex PCR; TCRdb's copy has only in-frame clones and leaves some out. The table shows approximately 190,000 clones, with 82% occurring only once. Sequenced: PBMCs. All receptors come from a woman younger than 35 in good health and CMV-seronegative.

This chain uses TRBV6-5 with TRBJ1-4; D ambiguous. With 2 bases removed from V and 10 bases from J, the gap between germline ends came to 17 bases. CDR3 length: 15 residues. Germline V gene lookup returns CDR1 MNHEY and CDR2 SVGAGI. CDR3 protein: CASSYRFESFGKLFF. DNA of the CDR3: TGTGCCAGCAGTTACCGTTTTGAGTCGTTTGGAAAACTGTTTTTT.

There are a few counts of this clone. The genes are TRBV6-5 and TRBJ1-2; 8 bases align to TRBD1. The V segment lost 2 bases and the J segment 7 bases; nucleotides outside the gene matches: 9. In germline, CDR1 is MNHEY, CDR2 SVGAGI. The CDR3 consists of 15 residues. This chain's CDR3 is CASSYLQGRGLGYTF. The CDR3 bases are TGTGCCAGCAGTTACCTCCAAGGCAGGGGGCTTGGCTACACCTTC.

As for this clone: Other nucleotide sequences from this sample produce the same CDR3. The chain links TRBV19 to TRBJ2-7, with a possible D match to TRBD1 (5 bases). The V gene's germline CDR1 is LNHDA and CDR2 SQIVND (reference sequence). The CDR3 is 14 amino acids. V was shortened by 1 base and J by 2 bases, with 9 bases between the two germline ends. The CDR3 DNA is TGTGCCAGTAGTATAGGCGGACAAGCCTACGAGCAGTACTTC. Translation gives CASSIGGQAYEQYF. The full variable domain, its missing parts supplied by reference TRBV19 and TRBJ2-7, is DGGITQSPKYLFRKEGQNVTLSCEQNLNHDAMYWYRQDPGQGLRLIYYSQIVNDFQKGDIAEGYSVSREKKESFPLTVTSAQKNPTAFYLCASSIGGQAYEQYFGPGTRLTVT.

This clone showed up just once. The gene calls are TRBV5-1 and TRBJ1-4, with 10 bases that match TRBD1. Germline V gene data show CDR1 as SGHRS and CDR2 as YFSETQ. The CDR3 covers 16 residues. Trimming removed 0 bases from V and 8 bases from J; junction bases left unmatched: 7. CDR3 bases: TGCGCCAGCAGCTTGGGCCAGGGACAGGGGTTGGAAAAACTGTTTTTT. It codes for CASSLGQGQGLEKLFF.

The J gene is TRBJ1-1, the V gene TRBV25-1; D uncertain. The CDR3 totals 12 residues. From germline, CDR1 is MGHDK and CDR2 SYGVNS. The CDR3 sequence is CATSGGIGEAFF. Here the CDR3 DNA reads TGTGCAACCAGTGGAGGCATAGGCGAAGCTTTCTTT.

V gene TRBV13 combines with J gene TRBJ1-2; the D is unclear. V gave up 3 bases and J gave up 4 bases, with 6 bases separating them. This CDR3 region has 12 residues. The germline V gene encodes CDR1 PRHDT and CDR2 FYEKMQ (reference sequence). Here the CDR3 DNA reads TGTGCCAGCAGCTTCGGGATCTATGGCTACACCTTC. Translating it yields CASSFGIYGYTF.

The chain recombines TRBV4-1 with TRBJ2-7; D perhaps matches TRBD1 (5 bases). V dropped 0 bases and J dropped 3 bases, with 15 bases sitting between them. Germline values: CDR1 MGHRA, CDR2 YSYEKL. This CDR3 is 16 amino acids long. This CDR3 reads CASSQETLGANYEQYF. CDR3 nucleotides: TGCGCCAGCAGCCAAGAAACCCTTGGGGCGAACTACGAGCAGTACTTC.

The gene calls are TRBV19 and TRBJ1-1, with D perhaps TRBD1 (5 bases). From germline, CDR1 is LNHDA and CDR2 SQIVND (reference sequence). V lost 4 bases and J lost 0, with 12 bases in between. The CDR3 runs 15 residues. DNA for the CDR3: TGTGCCAGTAGTACGGCAGGGATTTTGAACACTGAAGCTTTCTTT. This codes for CASSTAGILNTEAFF.

The rearrangement uses TRBV6-5 and TRBJ1-1; weak D call: TRBD1 (6 bases). V dropped 4 bases and J dropped 2 bases, with 11 bases sitting between them. Germline values: CDR1 MNHEY, CDR2 SVGAGI. The CDR3 runs to 14 residues. The CDR3 DNA is TGTGCCAGCAGTTTAGAGGGGGTCAACACTGAAGCTTTCTTT. Translation: CASSLEGVNTEAFF.

V usage is TRBV7-3 and J usage is TRBJ2-3; D call uncertain. CDR3 length: 14 amino acids. V was trimmed by 1 base and J by 3 bases, leaving 8 bases between them. Per the germline V gene, CDR1 is SGHTA and CDR2 is FQGTGA. The CDR3 protein is CASSLKAGTDTQYF. As DNA, the CDR3 is TGTGCCAGCAGCTTAAAGGCAGGAACAGATACGCAGTATTTT.

V and J are TRBV6-5 and TRBJ2-2; D uncertain. This CDR3 has 14 amino acids. Germline CDR1 MNHEY, CDR2 SVGAGI. V was pared by 5 bases and J by 1 base, with 8 bases between. CDR3 in DNA: TGTGCCAGCAGTAACCCAGGGAACACCGGGGAGCTGTTTTTT. Its protein is CASSNPGNTGELFF.

The rearrangement joins TRBV7-9 to TRBJ2-7, with 8 bases identical to TRBD2. After removal of 5 bases from V and 6 bases from J, the junction contained 9 bases not matched to a gene. The germline V gene encodes CDR1 SEHNR and CDR2 FQNEAQ (reference sequence). This CDR3 is built from 14 residues. The DNA for the CDR3 is TGTGCCAGCAGCAGGACGGGGGGGCTGGGCGAGCAGTACTTC. Its translation is CASSRTGGLGEQYF.

The rearrangement links TRBV18 to TRBJ2-2; 7 bases map to TRBD1. CDR1 and CDR2 (germline): KGHSH, LQKENI. The CDR3 loop spans 17 amino acids. Trimming took 1 base from V and 3 from J; bases not matched to a gene: 8. The CDR3 DNA reads TGTGCCAGCTCACCACTGCCAGCAGGGGGATACACCGGGGAGCTGTTTTTT. Residues: CASSPLPAGGYTGELFF.

The J gene is TRBJ2-7, the V gene TRBV13; D is unclear. With 2 bases removed from V and 4 bases from J, the gap between germline ends came to 12 bases. Germline lookup yields CDR1 PRHDT and CDR2 FYEKMQ (reference sequence). The CDR3 runs 14 residues. Written as DNA, the CDR3 is TGTGCCAGCAGCTTATCCGTAGCCGGATACGAGCAGTACTTC. It encodes CASSLSVAGYEQYF.

This chain uses TRBV19 with TRBJ2-5; D is possibly TRBD1 (5 bases). This CDR3 has 14 amino acids. V dropped 3 bases and J dropped 4 bases, with 12 bases sitting between them. CDR1 LNHDA and CDR2 SQIVND come from the germline V gene (reference sequence). As DNA, the CDR3 is TGTGCCAGTAGTATCTCAGGGCCGGGAGAGACCCAGTACTTC. This encodes CASSISGPGETQYF.

The chain combines TRBV6-5 with TRBJ2-7; TRBD1 aligns across 8 bases. Germline CDR1 MNHEY, CDR2 SVGAGI. This CDR3 contains 14 residues. V trimming: 6 bases; J trimming: 3 bases; junction bases outside the gene matches: 7. The CDR3 DNA reads as TGTGCCAGCAGAACCTCCGGGACAGGCTACGAGCAGTACTTC. Protein: CASRTSGTGYEQYF.

On this clone: Other nucleotide sequences from this sample produce the same CDR3. This chain uses TRBV27 with TRBJ1-6; TRBD1 matches 7 bases. The V segment lost 5 bases and the J segment 0 bases; nucleotides outside the gene matches: 10. Germline V gene sequence: CDR1 MNHEY, CDR2 SMNVEV (reference sequence). There are 18 residues in the CDR3. CDR3: CASSPVKGGASYNSPLHF. CDR3 bases: TGTGCCAGCAGTCCGGTGAAAGGGGGCGCCTCCTATAATTCACCCCTCCACTTT.

This clone was observed once. The chain is built from TRBV29-1 and TRBJ2-2; D uncertain. Germline V gives CDR1 SQVTM, CDR2 ANQGSEA. Trimming shortened V by 0 bases and J by 4 bases, and 6 bases separated the two germline ends. The CDR3 totals 13 residues. The CDR3 nucleotides read TGCAGCGTTGAAGAGAGCCCCACCGGGGAGCTGTTTTTT. It is translated as CSVEESPTGELFF.

The chain joins TRBV28 to TRBJ2-5; 7 bases are a match to TRBD1. The closer fit of TRBJ2-7 to the DNA end suggests the J call may be wrong. CDR1 is MDHEN, CDR2 SYDVKM, per germline. The CDR3 runs to 12 residues. This CDR3 reads CASSTGVYEQYF. DNA of the CDR3: TGTGCCAGCTCTACAGGGGTCTACGAGCAGTACTTC.

The chain combines TRBV6-1 with TRBJ2-2; 7 nucleotides agree with TRBD1. The germline gives CDR1 MNHNS, CDR2 SASEGT. The CDR3 is 15 amino acids. Trimming cost V 10 bases and J 1 base; bases outside gene matches: 9. The CDR3 region has the DNA TGTGCCATCCAGATAGGACAGGTGAACACCGGGGAGCTGTTTTTT. Translated: CAIQIGQVNTGELFF.

This clone was counted between two and nine times. This chain uses TRBV6-6 with TRBJ2-7; D gene unclear. Deletions cut 2 bases from V and 4 bases from J, with 9 bases between. This CDR3 comprises 13 residues. Germline CDR1 is MNHNY and CDR2 is SVGAGI (reference sequence). The DNA of the CDR3 is TGTGCCAGCAGTTACGGTGAGGTTTACGAGCAGTACTTC. This encodes CASSYGEVYEQYF.

The chain is built from TRBV18 and TRBJ2-4; D ambiguous. Germline CDR1 and CDR2: KGHSH and LQKENI. CDR3 length equals 22 residues. V lost 1 base and J 0 bases, leaving 28 bases between the germline ends. CDR3 sequence: CASSPLGSSFSDFPLAKNIQYF. In DNA form, the CDR3 reads TGTGCCAGCTCACCACTGGGCAGCTCCTTCTCCGATTTTCCCTTAGCCAAAAACATTCAGTACTTC.

The chain recombines TRBV6-1 with TRBJ1-1; D is perhaps TRBD1 (5 bases). Germline V gene sequence: CDR1 MNHNS, CDR2 SASEGT. This CDR3 spans 10 amino acids. The ends were cut back, 8 bases at V and 11 bases at J, with 12 bases in the middle. CDR3 amino acids: CASFFGGAFF. CDR3 nucleotide sequence: TGTGCCAGCTTTTTTGGGGGGGCTTTCTTT.

This clone was picked up one time. The chain carries TRBV15 and TRBJ2-5, with a weak D call TRBD1 (6 bases). The J call may be incorrect, as the DNA end agrees better with TRBJ2-7. The germline CDR1 and CDR2 sequences are LNHNV and YYDKDF (reference sequence). The CDR3 consists of 13 residues. The CDR3 sequence: CATSSPLRGEQYF. DNA for the CDR3: TGTGCCACCAGCAGCCCGCTCAGGGGCGAGCAGTACTTC.

The chain couples TRBV19 to TRBJ1-5; no firm D call. The V gene lost 6 bases and the J gene lost 0 bases, with 9 bases spanning the gap. The CDR3 spans 14 residues. The germline V gene has CDR1 LNHDA and CDR2 SQIVND (reference sequence). This CDR3 is CASRPHNSNQPQHF. The CDR3 bases are TGTGCCAGTAGACCCCACAATAGCAATCAGCCCCAGCATTTT.

Written as DNA, the CDR3 is TGTGCCAGCCACCGTAGCGGGGGGATCACAGATACGCAGTATTTT. Translating gives CASHRSGGITDTQYF. The chain links TRBV27 to TRBJ2-3, with 10 bases matching TRBD2. Germline loops: CDR1 MNHEY, CDR2 SMNVEV (reference sequence). V trimming: 8 bases; J trimming: 2 bases; junction bases outside the gene matches: 7. This CDR3 spans 15 amino acids.